This paragraph reports one TCR beta chain. Its target is unknown. This entry is derived from a study of OX40 agonist ivuxolimab in advanced cancers. Looking at the study overall: People who had prior anti-PD-1, anti-PD-L1 or anti-CTLA-4 therapy could take part, and less than 50% had some.

General study results and limits: Relative to CD4+ cells, CD8+ T cells on average had more expanded clones. CD4+ and CD8+ T cells in blood underwent clonal expansion by week 6 at 0.1 to 3.0 mg/kg.

The V gene lost 2 bases and the J gene lost 3 bases, with 5 bases spanning the gap. The CDR3 has 12 amino acids. CDR1 SGHTA and CDR2 FQGNSA come from the germline V gene. Some clones are missing from TCRdb's copy, which holds only in-frame ones; the method was immunoSEQ multiplex PCR. The sample contains 55,000 to 65,000 clones, roughly 85% of which appear only once. The J gene is TRBJ2-7, the V gene TRBV7-2; D is unresolved. The receptor was isolated from an adult with an advanced solid tumor such as melanoma, head and neck, liver or kidney cancer. The sample consisted of CD4+ or CD8+ T cells sorted from blood, taken in a trial of the OX40 agonist ivuxolimab. CDR3 nucleotides: TGTGCCAGCAGCTTAACGGGCTACGAGCAGTACTTC. As protein: CASSLTGYEQYF.